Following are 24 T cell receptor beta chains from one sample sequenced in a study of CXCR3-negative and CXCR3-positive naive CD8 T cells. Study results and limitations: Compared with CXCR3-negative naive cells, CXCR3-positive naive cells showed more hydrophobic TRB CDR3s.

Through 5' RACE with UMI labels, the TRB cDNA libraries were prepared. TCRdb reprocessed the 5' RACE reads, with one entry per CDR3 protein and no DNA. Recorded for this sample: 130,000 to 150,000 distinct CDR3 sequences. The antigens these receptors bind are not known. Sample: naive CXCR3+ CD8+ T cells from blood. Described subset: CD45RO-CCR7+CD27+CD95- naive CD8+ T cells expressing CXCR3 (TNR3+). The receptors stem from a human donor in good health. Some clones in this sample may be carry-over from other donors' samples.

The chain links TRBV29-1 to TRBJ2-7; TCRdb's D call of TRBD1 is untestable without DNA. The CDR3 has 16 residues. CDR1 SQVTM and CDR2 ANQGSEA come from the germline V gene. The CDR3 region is CSVEASGKGQSYEQYF.

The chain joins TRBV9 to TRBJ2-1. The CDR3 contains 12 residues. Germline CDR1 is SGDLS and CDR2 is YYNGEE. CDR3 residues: CASRALDNEQFF. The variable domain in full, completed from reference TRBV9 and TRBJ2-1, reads DSGVTQTPKHLITATGQRVTLRCSPRSGDLSVYWYQQSLDQGLQFLIQYYNGEERAKGNILERFSAQQFPDLHSELNLSSLELGDSALYFCASRALDNEQFFGPGTRLTVL.

The CDR3 sequence: CASSLGPTSSPGEQYF. The chain is built from TRBV12-3 or TRBV12-4 and TRBJ2-7; TCRdb's assignment of TRBD2 cannot be checked, as there is no DNA. CDR3 length equals 16 residues.

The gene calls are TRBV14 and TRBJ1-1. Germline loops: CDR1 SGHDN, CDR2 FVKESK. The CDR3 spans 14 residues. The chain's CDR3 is CASSQSQDDTEAFF.

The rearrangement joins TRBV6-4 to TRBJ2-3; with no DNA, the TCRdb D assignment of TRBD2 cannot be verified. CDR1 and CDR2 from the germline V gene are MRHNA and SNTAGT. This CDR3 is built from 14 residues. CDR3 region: CASSERGGLDTQYF.

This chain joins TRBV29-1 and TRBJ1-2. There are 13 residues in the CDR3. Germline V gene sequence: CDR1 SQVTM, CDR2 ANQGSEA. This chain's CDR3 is CSVDHSRNYGYTF. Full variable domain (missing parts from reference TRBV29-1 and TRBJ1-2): SAVISQKPSRDICQRGTSLTIQCQVDSQVTMMFWYRQQPGQSLTLIATANQGSEATYESGFVIDKFPISRPNLTFSTLTVSNMSPEDSSIYLCSVDHSRNYGYTFGSGTRLTVV.

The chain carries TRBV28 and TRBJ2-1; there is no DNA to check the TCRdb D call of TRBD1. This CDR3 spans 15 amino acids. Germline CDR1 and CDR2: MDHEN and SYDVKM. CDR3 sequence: CASSFGASSYNEQFF.

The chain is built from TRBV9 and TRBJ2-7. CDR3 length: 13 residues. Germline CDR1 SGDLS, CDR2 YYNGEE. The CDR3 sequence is CASSGGSHYEQYF.

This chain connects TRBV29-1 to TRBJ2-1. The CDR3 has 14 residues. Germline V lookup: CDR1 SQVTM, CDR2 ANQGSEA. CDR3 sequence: CSVVAANTYNEQFF.

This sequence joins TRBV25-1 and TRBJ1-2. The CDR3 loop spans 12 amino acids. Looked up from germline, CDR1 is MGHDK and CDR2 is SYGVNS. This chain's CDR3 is CASSEGSYGYTF.

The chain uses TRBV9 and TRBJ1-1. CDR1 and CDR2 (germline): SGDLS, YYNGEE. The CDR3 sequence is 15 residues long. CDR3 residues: CASSVEVGLNTEAFF.

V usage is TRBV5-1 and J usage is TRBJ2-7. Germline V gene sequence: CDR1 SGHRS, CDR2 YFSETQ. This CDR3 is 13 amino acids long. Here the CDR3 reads CASSLELVYEQYF.

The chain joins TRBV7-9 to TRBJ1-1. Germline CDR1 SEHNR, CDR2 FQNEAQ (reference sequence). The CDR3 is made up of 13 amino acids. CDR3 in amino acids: CASSPLDNTEAFF.

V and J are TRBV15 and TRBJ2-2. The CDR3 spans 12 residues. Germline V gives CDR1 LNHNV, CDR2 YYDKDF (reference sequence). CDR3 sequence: CATSRANGELFF.

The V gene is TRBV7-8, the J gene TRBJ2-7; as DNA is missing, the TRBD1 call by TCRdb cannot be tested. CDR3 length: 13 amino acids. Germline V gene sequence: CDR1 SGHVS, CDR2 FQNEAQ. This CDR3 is CASSSTGWYEQYF.

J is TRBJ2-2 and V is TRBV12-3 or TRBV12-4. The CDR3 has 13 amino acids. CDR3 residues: CASTPRFTGELFF.

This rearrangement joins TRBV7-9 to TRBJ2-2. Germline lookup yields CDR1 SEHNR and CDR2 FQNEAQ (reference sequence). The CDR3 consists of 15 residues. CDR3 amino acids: CASSLVVETTGELFF.

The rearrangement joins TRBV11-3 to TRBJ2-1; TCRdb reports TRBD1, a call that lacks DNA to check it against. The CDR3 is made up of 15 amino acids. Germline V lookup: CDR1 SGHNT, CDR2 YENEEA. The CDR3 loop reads CASYPGDRGANEQFF.

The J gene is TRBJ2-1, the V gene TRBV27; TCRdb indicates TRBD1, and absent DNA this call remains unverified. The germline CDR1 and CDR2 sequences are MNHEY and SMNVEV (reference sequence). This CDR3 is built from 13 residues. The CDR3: CASSLGTGDEQFF.

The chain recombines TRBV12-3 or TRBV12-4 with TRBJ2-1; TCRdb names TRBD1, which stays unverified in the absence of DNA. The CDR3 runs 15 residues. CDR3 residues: CASSFNPGSYNEQFF.

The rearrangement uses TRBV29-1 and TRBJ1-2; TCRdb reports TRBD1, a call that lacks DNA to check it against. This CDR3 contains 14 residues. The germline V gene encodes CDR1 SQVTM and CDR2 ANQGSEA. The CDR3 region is CSVEDPDTYYGYTF.

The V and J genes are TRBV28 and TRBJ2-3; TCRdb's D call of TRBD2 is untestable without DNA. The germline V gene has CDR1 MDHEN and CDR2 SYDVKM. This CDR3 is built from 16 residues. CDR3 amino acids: CASSYPSGSSTDTQYF.

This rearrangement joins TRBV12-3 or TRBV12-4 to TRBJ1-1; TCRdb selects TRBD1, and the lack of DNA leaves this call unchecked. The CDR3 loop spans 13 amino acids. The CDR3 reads CASSPFSNTEAFF.

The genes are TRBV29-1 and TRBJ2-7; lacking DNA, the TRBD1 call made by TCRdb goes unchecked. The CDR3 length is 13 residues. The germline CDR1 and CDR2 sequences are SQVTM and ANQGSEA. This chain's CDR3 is CSVVTGRRYEQYF.